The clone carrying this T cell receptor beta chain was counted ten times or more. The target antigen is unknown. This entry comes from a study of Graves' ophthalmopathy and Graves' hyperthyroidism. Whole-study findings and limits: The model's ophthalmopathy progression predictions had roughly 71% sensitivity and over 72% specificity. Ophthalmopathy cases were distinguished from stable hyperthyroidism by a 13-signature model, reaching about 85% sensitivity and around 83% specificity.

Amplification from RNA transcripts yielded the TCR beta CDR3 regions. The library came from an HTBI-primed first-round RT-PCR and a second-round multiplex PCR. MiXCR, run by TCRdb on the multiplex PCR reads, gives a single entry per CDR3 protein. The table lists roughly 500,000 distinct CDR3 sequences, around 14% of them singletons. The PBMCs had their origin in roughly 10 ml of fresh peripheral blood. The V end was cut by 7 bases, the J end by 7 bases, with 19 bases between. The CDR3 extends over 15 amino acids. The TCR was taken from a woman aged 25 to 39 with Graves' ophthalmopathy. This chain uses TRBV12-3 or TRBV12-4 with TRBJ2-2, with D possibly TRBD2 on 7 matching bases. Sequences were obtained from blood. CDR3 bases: TGTGCCAGCACAGGGGACTATTCGGTGGGCGGGGAGCTGTTTTTT. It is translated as CASTGDYSVGGELFF.